A single sample gave rise to the 22 T cell receptor beta chains below, sequenced in a study of blood T cell repertoires in COVID-19. The method was immunoSEQ multiplex PCR; TCRdb's version includes in-frame clones alone and lacks a portion of them. The table shows about 310,000 clones, with around 86% occurring only once. The specimen sequenced was peripheral blood. The source is a man aged 45-65 years with active or convalescent COVID-19.

The V and J genes are TRBV10-2 and TRBJ2-1, with TRBD2 matching over 8 bases. The germline gives CDR1 WSHSY, CDR2 SAAADI. CDR3 length: 15 residues. The junction had 12 bases not matched to a gene; V was cut back by 6 bases and J by 8 bases. In nucleotides, the CDR3 is TGCGCCAGCAGAGCCGGGACTAGTTTGAAGGATGAGCAGTTCTTC. Protein: CASRAGTSLKDEQFF.

This rearrangement joins TRBV30 to TRBJ1-1; TRBD1 might be the D (6 bases). This CDR3 is 13 amino acids long. The V end was cut by 4 bases, the J end by 0 bases, with 9 bases between. Germline V gene data show CDR1 as GTSNPN and CDR2 as SVGIG (reference sequence). The CDR3 protein is CAWTGDMNTEAFF. Here the CDR3 DNA reads TGTGCCTGGACAGGGGACATGAACACTGAAGCTTTCTTT.

The chain has TRBV2 and TRBJ1-1, with a weak D call TRBD1 (5 bases). The V gene's germline CDR1 is SNHLY and CDR2 FYNNEI. Trimming shortened V by 7 bases and J by 2 bases, and 11 bases separated the two germline ends. The CDR3 is made up of 13 amino acids. CDR3 bases: TGTGCCAGCACCGTGGACACCAACACTGAAGCTTTCTTT. This encodes CASTVDTNTEAFF.

This rearrangement joins TRBV11-3 to TRBJ2-7; 12 positions match TRBD1. Per the germline V gene, CDR1 is SGHNT and CDR2 is YENEEA. This CDR3 region has 20 residues. V lost 4 bases and J lost 0; bases outside the gene matches: 16. The CDR3 loop is CASSCDSGQGANRSSYEQYF. The CDR3 region has the DNA TGTGCCAGCAGCTGCGATTCGGGACAGGGGGCCAATAGGAGCTCCTACGAGCAGTACTTC. The full variable domain, in which reference TRBV11-3 and TRBJ2-7 provide the parts outside the CDR3, is EAGVVQSPRYKIIEKKQPVAFWCNPISGHNTLYWYLQNLGQGPELLIRYENEEAVDDSQLPKDRFSAERLKGVDSTLKIQPAELGDSAVYLCASSCDSGQGANRSSYEQYFGPGTRLTVT.

This rearrangement joins TRBV10-2 to TRBJ2-6; 13 bases are shared with TRBD2. The CDR3 spans 17 residues. V gave up 7 bases and J gave up 3 bases; unmatched junction bases: 6. Germline CDR1 is WSHSY and CDR2 is SAAADI. The CDR3 nucleotides read TGCGCCAGCAAAGGGACTAGCGGGACTTTTGGGGCCAACGTCCTGACTTTC. Its translation: CASKGTSGTFGANVLTF.

The chain combines TRBV2 with TRBJ2-3, with a possible D match to TRBD2 (6 bases). Germline V gene lookup returns CDR1 SNHLY and CDR2 FYNNEI. The CDR3 has 14 residues. Trimming left V 9 bases short and J 1 base short, with 14 bases between. CDR3 bases: TGTGCCAGAGGGGAAGGCGGGGGCACAGATACGCAGTATTTT. Translation: CARGEGGGTDTQYF. The complete variable domain, with remaining parts taken from reference TRBV2 and TRBJ2-3, reads EPEVTQTPSHQVTQMGQEVILRCVPISNHLYFYWYRQILGQKVEFLVSFYNNEISEKSEIFDDQFSVERPDGSNFTLKIRSTKLEDSAMYFCARGEGGGTDTQYFGPGTRLTVL.

The CDR3 loop reads CASSISDSFTFYGYTF. The CDR3 DNA reads TGTGCCAGTAGTATCTCCGACAGCTTTACCTTCTATGGCTACACCTTC. V is TRBV19 and J is TRBJ1-2; tentatively, D is TRBD1 (5 bases). Deletions cut 3 bases from V and 4 bases from J, with 18 bases between. Germline CDR1 is LNHDA and CDR2 is SQIVND (reference sequence). The CDR3 is made up of 16 amino acids. Together with reference TRBV19 and TRBJ1-2, the CDR3 gives the full variable domain: DGGITQSPKYLFRKEGQNVTLSCEQNLNHDAMYWYRQDPGQGLRLIYYSQIVNDFQKGDIAEGYSVSREKKESFPLTVTSAQKNPTAFYLCASSISDSFTFYGYTFGSGTRLTVV.

The chain has TRBV27 and TRBJ2-5; possible D gene TRBD1, 5 bases. The germline V gene has CDR1 MNHEY and CDR2 SMNVEV (reference sequence). CDR3 length: 14 residues. V was pared by 3 bases and J by 5 bases, with 13 bases between. The CDR3 region has the DNA TGTGCCAGCAGTTTCTCAGGGATGGGTGAGACCCAGTACTTC. It yields the protein CASSFSGMGETQYF.

The V and J genes are TRBV6-5 and TRBJ1-2, with a weak D call TRBD1 (6 bases). CDR1 is MNHEY, CDR2 SVGAGI, per germline. The CDR3 loop spans 16 amino acids. V lost 2 bases, J lost 0 bases, and 13 bases lay in between. CDR3 protein: CASSYQRGGTNYGYTF. CDR3 in DNA: TGTGCCAGCAGTTACCAGAGGGGGGGAACTAACTATGGCTACACCTTC.

This sequence joins TRBV5-4 and TRBJ2-3; D is unresolved. The V end was cut by 0 bases, the J end by 4 bases, with 9 bases between. The CDR3 has 14 amino acids. Germline values: CDR1 SGHNT, CDR2 YYREEE (reference sequence). Here the CDR3 reads CASSLEVSADTQYF. The CDR3 nucleotides are TGTGCCAGCAGCTTGGAAGTCTCAGCAGATACGCAGTATTTT.

The V gene is TRBV7-8, the J gene TRBJ1-1; a weak D match, TRBD1 (6 bases). Trimming took off 3 bases at V and 5 bases at J, with 16 bases between the two ends. The CDR3 is 15 amino acids. Germline V gene sequence: CDR1 SGHVS, CDR2 FQNEAQ. The chain's CDR3 is CASSFVMGGGTEAFF. The CDR3 DNA reads as TGTGCCAGCAGCTTCGTGATGGGAGGGGGAACTGAAGCTTTCTTT.

J is TRBJ2-7 and V is TRBV12-3 or TRBV12-4, with TRBD1 identical over 9 bases. The CDR3 covers 12 residues. V lost 6 bases, J lost 5 bases, and 2 bases stayed unmatched. CDR3 bases: TGTGCCAGCAGCGACAGGGGGGACGAGCAGTACTTC. It specifies CASSDRGDEQYF.

For the CDR3, the DNA is TGTGCCACCAGTCAGACAGACTACTATGGCTACACCTTC. It yields the protein CATSQTDYYGYTF. The chain employs TRBV24-1 and TRBJ1-2, with D maybe TRBD1 (5 bases). Deletions cut 6 bases from V and 3 bases from J, with 10 bases between. The CDR3 extends over 13 amino acids. The V gene's germline CDR1 is KGHDR and CDR2 SFDVKD.

This clone was counted a single time. V is TRBV7-3 and J is TRBJ2-2; D may be TRBD1 (6 bases). Trimming took 2 bases from V and 1 from J, leaving 14 bases between them. The CDR3 contains 17 residues. Germline V gene sequence: CDR1 SGHTA, CDR2 FQGTGA. CDR3: CASSLEGGRVNTGELFF. The CDR3 DNA reads TGTGCCAGCAGCTTAGAAGGGGGACGGGTGAACACCGGGGAGCTGTTTTTT. The whole variable domain, filled in from reference TRBV7-3 and TRBJ2-2, reads GAGVSQTPSNKVTEKGKYVELRCDPISGHTALYWYRQSLGQGPEFLIYFQGTGAADDSGLPNDRFFAVRPEGSVSTLKIQRTERGDSAVYLCASSLEGGRVNTGELFFGEGSRLTVL.

The chain's CDR3 is CASSIDRAGANVLTF. In DNA form, the CDR3 reads TGTGCCAGCAGTATCGACAGGGCTGGGGCCAACGTCCTGACTTTC. The chain joins TRBV28 to TRBJ2-6; 7 bases are shared with TRBD1. The V segment lost 5 bases and the J segment 2 bases; nucleotides outside the gene matches: 3. The CDR3 has 15 residues. CDR1 is MDHEN and CDR2 is SYDVKM in the germline V gene.

V is TRBV7-9 and J is TRBJ2-7, with 10 bases lining up with TRBD2. Germline CDR1 is SEHNR and CDR2 is FQNEAQ (reference sequence). J gave up 2 bases and V 5 bases, and 18 bases lay outside the gene matches. The CDR3 loop spans 19 amino acids. CDR3 loop: CASSPLRGASGGLTYEQYF. In DNA form, the CDR3 reads TGTGCCAGCAGCCCCCTCAGGGGGGCTAGCGGGGGCCTGACCTACGAGCAGTACTTC.

The chain is built from TRBV4-2 and TRBJ2-7, with a possible D match to TRBD1 (6 bases). Germline CDR1 LGHNA, CDR2 YNFKEQ. The length of the CDR3 is 15 residues. Trimming took off 0 bases at V and 4 bases at J, with 13 bases between the two ends. The CDR3 here is CASSQEPDRVYEQYF. The CDR3 nucleotides read TGTGCCAGCAGCCAAGAGCCGGACAGAGTATACGAGCAGTACTTC.

The chain combines TRBV7-2 with TRBJ1-2, with D hard to call. Trimming stripped 5 bases from V and 6 bases from J, with 16 bases between. This CDR3 contains 14 residues. Germline CDR1 and CDR2: SGHTA and FQGNSA. This chain's CDR3 is CASSPGWGRDGYTF. The CDR3 DNA reads TGTGCCAGCAGCCCGGGATGGGGTAGGGATGGCTACACCTTC.

This clone was recorded only once. This chain links TRBV7-2 with TRBJ1-3; D ambiguous. This CDR3 has 15 residues. Trimming stripped 5 bases from V and 4 bases from J, with 15 bases between. The germline V gene encodes CDR1 SGHTA and CDR2 FQGNSA. CDR3 sequence reads: CASSRRGAGGNTIYF. The DNA for the CDR3 is TGTGCCAGCAGCAGGAGAGGCGCGGGAGGAAACACCATATATTTT.

This chain joins TRBV7-2 and TRBJ2-2; possibly TRBD1 for D (7 bases). V dropped 5 bases and J dropped 2 bases, with 12 bases sitting between them. CDR3 size: 15 residues. Germline values: CDR1 SGHTA, CDR2 FQGNSA. CDR3 nucleotides: TGTGCCAGCAGCCCAGGGGGGTCCAACACCGGGGAGCTGTTTTTT. Its protein product is CASSPGGSNTGELFF.

V is TRBV2 and J is TRBJ1-5; 8 bases match TRBD1. V lost 2 bases and J lost 6; bases outside the gene matches: 6. This CDR3 comprises 15 residues. Germline loops: CDR1 SNHLY, CDR2 FYNNEI. The CDR3 nucleotides read TGTGCCAGCAGTGAACAGGGGGCGAGTGGTCAGCCCCAGCATTTT. The encoded protein is CASSEQGASGQPQHF.

The CDR3 loop is CASSPRRASSYEQYF. As DNA, the CDR3 is TGTGCCAGCAGCCCAAGGCGGGCGAGCTCCTACGAGCAGTACTTC. J is TRBJ2-7 and V is TRBV28; tentative D call: TRBD2 (5 bases). Trimming took off 6 bases at V and 0 bases at J, with 15 bases between the two ends. This CDR3 is 15 amino acids long. Germline V gene lookup returns CDR1 MDHEN and CDR2 SYDVKM.